In its sample, the clone carrying this T cell receptor (beta chain) was seen many times. Its antigen is unidentified. The authors prepared the TCRbeta library with unique molecular identifiers. A single record per CDR3 protein comes from TCRdb applying MiXCR to the PCR reads. The data contain roughly 120,000 distinct CDR3 sequences, 20% to 25% of them seen just once; the ten biggest clones take up 8% to 11%. The source of the sample is a study of T-cell reconstitution after alpha-beta-depleted transplantation in children. Study observations and caveats: After one year, T-cell counts and TCRbeta diversity mostly came from new T cells. Several hundred rapidly expanded clones from non-depleted graft cells reportedly supplied alpha-beta T cells about two months post-transplant. For some patients, TCRbeta diversity was high at day 60 because of recipient T cells and thymic progenitors that survived.

Trimming cost V 1 base and J 0 bases, with 12 bases left between them. The CDR3 has 16 amino acids. The sequence was obtained from a male patient aged 2-10 years who had a stem cell transplant for chronic granulomatous disease, so the T cells may come from the graft donor. The chain joins TRBV12-3 or TRBV12-4 to TRBJ1-1; D possibly corresponds to TRBD1 (5 bases). Here the sequenced sample was PBMCs, mostly from graft donor cells, taken 180 days after TCRalphabeta/CD19-depleted stem cell transplant. CDR3: CASSLGDHFMNTEAFF. For the CDR3, the DNA is TGTGCCAGCAGTTTAGGGGACCACTTCATGAACACTGAAGCTTTCTTT.